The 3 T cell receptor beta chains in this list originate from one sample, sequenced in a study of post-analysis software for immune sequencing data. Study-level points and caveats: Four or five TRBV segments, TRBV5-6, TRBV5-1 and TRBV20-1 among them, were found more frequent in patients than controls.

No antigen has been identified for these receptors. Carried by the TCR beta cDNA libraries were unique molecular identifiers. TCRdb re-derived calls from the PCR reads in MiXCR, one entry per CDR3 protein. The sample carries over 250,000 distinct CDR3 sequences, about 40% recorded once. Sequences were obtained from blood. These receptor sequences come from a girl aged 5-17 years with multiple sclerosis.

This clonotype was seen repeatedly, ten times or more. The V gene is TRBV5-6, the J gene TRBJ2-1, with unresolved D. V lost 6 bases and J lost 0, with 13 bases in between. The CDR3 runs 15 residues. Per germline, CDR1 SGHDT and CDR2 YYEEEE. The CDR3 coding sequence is TGTGCCAGCAATCCCGGCTTTAGCTCCTACAATGAGCAGTTCTTC. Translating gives CASNPGFSSYNEQFF.

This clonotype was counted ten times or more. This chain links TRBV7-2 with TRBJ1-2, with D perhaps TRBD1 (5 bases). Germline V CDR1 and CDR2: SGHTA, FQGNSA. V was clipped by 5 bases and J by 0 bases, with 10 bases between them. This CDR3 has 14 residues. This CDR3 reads CASSRTYANYGYTF. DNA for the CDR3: TGTGCCAGCAGCCGGACATATGCTAACTATGGCTACACCTTC.

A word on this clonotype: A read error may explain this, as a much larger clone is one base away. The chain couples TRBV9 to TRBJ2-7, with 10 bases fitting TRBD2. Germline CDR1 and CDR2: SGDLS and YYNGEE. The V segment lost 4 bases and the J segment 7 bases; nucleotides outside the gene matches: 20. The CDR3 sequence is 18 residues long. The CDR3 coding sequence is TGTGCCAGCAGCCACGACCAAGTAGCGGGAGGCACCTACAATGAGCAGTACTTC. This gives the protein CASSHDQVAGGTYNEQYF.